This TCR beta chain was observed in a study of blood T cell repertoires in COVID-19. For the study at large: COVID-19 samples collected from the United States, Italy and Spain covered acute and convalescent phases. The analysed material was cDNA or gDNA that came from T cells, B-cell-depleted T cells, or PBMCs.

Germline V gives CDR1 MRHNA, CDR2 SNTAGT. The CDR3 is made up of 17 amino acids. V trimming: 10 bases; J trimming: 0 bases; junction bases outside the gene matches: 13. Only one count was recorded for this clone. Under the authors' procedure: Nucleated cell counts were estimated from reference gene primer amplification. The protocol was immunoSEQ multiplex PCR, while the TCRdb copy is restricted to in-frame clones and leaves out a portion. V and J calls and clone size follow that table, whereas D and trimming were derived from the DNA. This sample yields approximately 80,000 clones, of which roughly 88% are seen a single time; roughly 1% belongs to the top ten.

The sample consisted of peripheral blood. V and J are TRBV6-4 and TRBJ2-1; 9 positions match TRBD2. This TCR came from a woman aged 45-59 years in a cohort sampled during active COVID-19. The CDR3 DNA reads TGTGCCACGTCTCAAGGACTAGCGCGAAGCTCCTACAATGAGCAGTTCTTC. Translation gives CATSQGLARSSYNEQFF.